These T cell receptor beta chains were read from a single sample in a study of PD-1 blockade in classical Hodgkin lymphoma. Only in-frame clones appear in the TCRdb table, and some are missing; sequencing was by immunoSEQ multiplex PCR. The profile shows some 96,000 clones, roughly 79% of them singletons. The source material was peripheral blood mononuclear cells (PBMCs), sampled before the second cycle of nivolumab. The receptors shown here come from a human donor with classical Hodgkin lymphoma. Each CDR3 is given with its conserved first and last residue. A D gene is named only where the DNA matches it firmly. For some rows the clone size is stated as once, few or many, or as a class when expanded; others skip it.

v_gene	d_gene	j_gene	abundance	CDR3aa	CDR3nt
TRBV28	TRBD2	TRBJ2-3	-	CASTRGRERGDTQYF	TGTGCCAGCACCAGAGGGAGGGAGAGGGGAGATACGCAGTATTTT
TRBV4-1	TRBD2	TRBJ2-7	few	CASSQVSGRGPYEQYF	TGCGCCAGCAGCCAGGTGAGCGGGAGGGGACCCTACGAGCAGTACTTC
TRBV5-4	-	TRBJ2-1	few	CASSFADNEQFF	TGTGCCAGCAGCTTCGCGGACAATGAGCAGTTCTTC
TRBV6-1	TRBD1	TRBJ2-7	-	CASSSGTGKTYEQYF	TGTGCCAGCAGCTCCGGGACAGGGAAGACCTACGAGCAGTACTTC
TRBV23-1	TRBD2	TRBJ2-7	-	CASRQRDISYEQYF	TGCGCCAGCAGGCAGCGGGATATCTCCTACGAGCAGTACTTC
TRBV6-1	-	TRBJ1-4	once	CASSQNPGTSKFF	TGTGCCAGCAGTCAGAATCCCGGGACGTCGAAGTTTTTT
TRBV9	TRBD1	TRBJ2-5	-	CASSVGQGARLETQYF	TGTGCCAGCAGCGTAGGGCAGGGGGCAAGGTTAGAGACCCAGTACTTC
TRBV6-1	TRBD2	TRBJ2-1	-	CASSDTSGFGNEQFF	TGTGCCAGCAGCGACACTAGCGGCTTCGGCAATGAGCAGTTCTTC
TRBV12-2	-	TRBJ1-5	-	CASRSEGNNADQPQHF	TGTGCAAGTCGCTCCGAGGGGAACAATGCGGATCAGCCCCAGCATTTT
TRBV19	-	TRBJ2-2	-	CASSWGAGGTGELFF	TGTGCCAGTAGTTGGGGGGCAGGGGGCACCGGGGAGCTGTTTTTT
TRBV9	-	TRBJ2-3	-	CASSVAGDTQYF	TGTGCCAGCAGCGTAGCGGGAGATACGCAGTATTTT
TRBV29-1	-	TRBJ2-5	-	CSVEKEQQETQYF	TGCAGCGTTGAAAAGGAACAGCAAGAGACCCAGTACTTC
TRBV19	-	TRBJ1-1	-	CASSRDTSNTEAFF	TGTGCCAGTAGTAGGGACACGTCAAATACTGAAGCTTTCTTT
TRBV5-1	TRBD2	TRBJ2-7	-	CASSLTSGSYEQYF	TGCGCCAGCAGCTTGACTAGCGGGAGCTACGAGCAGTACTTC
TRBV19	-	TRBJ2-3	-	CASSGRGLTDTQYF	TGTGCCAGTAGTGGGCGGGGACTCACAGATACGCAGTATTTT
TRBV29-1	TRBD2	TRBJ2-1	-	CSVLTTGGGNEQFF	TGCAGCGTACTGACTACGGGAGGCGGGAATGAGCAGTTCTTC
TRBV6-1	TRBD1	TRBJ1-5	-	CASLGTGLQPQHF	TGTGCCAGCCTCGGGACAGGGCTTCAGCCCCAGCATTTT
TRBV9	TRBD2	TRBJ2-1	few	CASTQTGTSIYNEQFF	TGTGCCAGCACCCAAACCGGGACTAGTATCTACAATGAGCAGTTCTTC
TRBV7-9	-	TRBJ1-2	-	CASTRTDSSNYGYTF	TGTGCCAGCACCAGGACAGACTCCTCTAACTATGGCTACACCTTC
TRBV10-1	-	TRBJ2-3	once	CASSALEGTDTQYF	TGCGCCAGCAGTGCATTAGAGGGGACAGATACGCAGTATTTT
TRBV18	-	TRBJ2-7	-	CASSPRTDVGEQYF	TGTGCCAGCTCACCGCGGACAGACGTGGGGGAGCAGTACTTC
TRBV7-7	-	TRBJ2-1	medium-sized	CASSLGLGVGDEQFF	TGTGCCAGCAGCTTAGGCCTAGGAGTCGGTGATGAGCAGTTCTTC
TRBV28	TRBD1	TRBJ1-4	-	CASSRGGELFF	TGTGCCAGCAGTCGAGGGGGCGAACTGTTTTTT
TRBV6-6	-	TRBJ2-7	-	CASSYSRTAYEQYF	TGTGCCAGCAGTTACTCGCGGACAGCTTACGAGCAGTACTTC
TRBV7-2	-	TRBJ2-2	-	CASSWLPSPDGQHTGELFF	TGTGCCAGCAGCTGGCTCCCCTCCCCCGACGGACAGCACACCGGGGAGCTGTTTTTT
TRBV10-3	-	TRBJ2-7	-	CAISPVEGTYEQYF	TGTGCCATCAGTCCGGTAGAGGGTACCTACGAGCAGTACTTC
TRBV4-1	-	TRBJ1-4	-	CASSQGGGKRDHEKLFF	TGCGCCAGCAGCCAAGGGGGGGGGAAAAGGGACCATGAAAAACTGTTTTTT
TRBV10-3	TRBD1	TRBJ1-1	-	CAISGTGNTEAFF	TGTGCCATCAGTGGGACAGGCAACACTGAAGCTTTCTTT
TRBV6-5	-	TRBJ1-4	-	CASRRGIATNEKLFF	TGTGCCAGCAGACGAGGGATTGCAACTAATGAAAAACTGTTTTTT
TRBV19	-	TRBJ2-7	once	CASSKGDLDYYEQYF	TGTGCCAGTAGTAAGGGGGACCTCGACTACTACGAGCAGTACTTC
TRBV18	TRBD1	TRBJ1-4	once	CASSPLQGDTRPEKLFF	TGTGCCAGCTCACCTCTCCAGGGGGACACGCGACCTGAAAAACTGTTTTTT
TRBV9	-	TRBJ1-1	few	CASSVGDPGDTEAFF	TGTGCCAGCAGCGTGGGGGACCCGGGGGACACTGAAGCTTTCTTT
TRBV6-5	-	TRBJ2-7	-	CASSTGLPSYEQYF	TGTGCCAGCAGTACGGGACTCCCCTCCTACGAGCAGTACTTC
TRBV9	TRBD2	TRBJ2-3	-	CASSVLLAGTDTQYF	TGTGCCAGCAGCGTATTGCTAGCGGGCACAGATACGCAGTATTTT
TRBV5-1	-	TRBJ2-1	-	CASSPLGARSYNEQFF	TGCGCCAGCAGCCCGCTAGGTGCACGCTCCTACAATGAGCAGTTCTTC
TRBV10-3	-	TRBJ1-1	once	CAISAVGSTEAFF	TGTGCCATCAGTGCCGTAGGGAGCACTGAAGCTTTCTTT
TRBV19	TRBD2	TRBJ2-5	-	CASSGLGRETQYF	TGTGCCAGTTCGGGACTAGGGAGAGAGACCCAGTACTTC
TRBV9	TRBD2	TRBJ2-1	-	CASSRSGIPRDEQFF	TGTGCCAGCAGCAGAAGCGGGATCCCTCGGGATGAGCAGTTCTTC
TRBV29-1	TRBD1	TRBJ2-5	-	CSVAGQGKETQYF	TGCAGCGTTGCCGGACAGGGGAAAGAGACCCAGTACTTC
TRBV7-2	TRBD1	TRBJ2-5	-	CASSRQGGPETQYF	TGTGCCAGCAGCCGACAGGGTGGTCCGGAGACCCAGTACTTC
TRBV6-5	-	TRBJ1-5	-	CASSIRVRQPQHF	TGTGCCAGCAGCATAAGGGTTCGCCAGCCCCAGCATTTT
TRBV20-1	-	TRBJ2-1	-	CSADRTHEQFF	TGCAGTGCTGACAGGACCCATGAGCAGTTCTTC
TRBV9	-	TRBJ1-4	-	CASSVGHSSTNEKLFF	TGTGCCAGCAGCGTCGGACACAGCTCAACTAATGAAAAACTGTTTTTT
TRBV5-1	-	TRBJ2-6	-	CASSLGQSSGANVLTF	TGCGCCAGCAGCCTTGGACAGTCCTCTGGGGCCAACGTCCTGACTTTC
TRBV19	TRBD1	TRBJ1-1	-	CASIRRDRASNTEAFF	TGTGCCAGTATCCGCCGGGACAGAGCCTCGAACACTGAAGCTTTCTTT
TRBV12-2	-	TRBJ2-1	-	CASRRTSGLTYNEQFF	TGTGCAAGTCGTAGGACTAGCGGACTTACCTACAATGAGCAGTTCTTC
TRBV19	TRBD2	TRBJ2-3	once	CASSFGTSGTDTQYF	TGTGCCAGTAGTTTCGGGACTAGCGGCACAGATACGCAGTATTTT
TRBV15	-	TRBJ2-1	-	CATSSGGGLGYNEQFF	TGTGCCACCAGCAGTGGGGGCGGGTTGGGGTACAATGAGCAGTTCTTC
TRBV4-2	-	TRBJ2-7	-	CASSLRVAVSYEQYF	TGTGCCAGCAGCCTTAGGGTAGCGGTCTCCTACGAGCAGTACTTC
TRBV9	-	TRBJ1-3	-	CASSVVGRASGNTIYF	TGTGCCAGCAGCGTAGTCGGAAGGGCATCTGGAAACACCATATATTTT
TRBV15	-	TRBJ1-2	-	CATSRDQDPRGYTF	TGTGCCACCAGCAGAGATCAAGATCCGAGGGGCTACACCTTC
TRBV5-1	TRBD1	TRBJ2-7	-	CASSLGNRGNAYEQYF	TGCGCCAGCAGCTTGGGAAACAGGGGGAATGCCTACGAGCAGTACTTC
TRBV5-1	-	TRBJ1-1	few	CASSGGVFGAFF	TGCGCCAGCAGCGGGGGGGTCTTCGGAGCTTTCTTT